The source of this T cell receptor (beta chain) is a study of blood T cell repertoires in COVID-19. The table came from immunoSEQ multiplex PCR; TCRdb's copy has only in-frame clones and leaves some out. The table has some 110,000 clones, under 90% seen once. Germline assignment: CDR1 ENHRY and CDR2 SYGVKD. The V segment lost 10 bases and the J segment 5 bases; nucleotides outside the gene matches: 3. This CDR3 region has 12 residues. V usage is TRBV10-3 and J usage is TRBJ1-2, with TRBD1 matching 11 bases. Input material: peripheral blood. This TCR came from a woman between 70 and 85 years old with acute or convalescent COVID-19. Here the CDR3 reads CATWDRGYGYTF. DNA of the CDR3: TGTGCCACCTGGGACAGGGGGTATGGCTACACCTTC.